A single sample gave rise to the 18 T cell receptor beta chains below, sequenced in a study of blood T cells in healthy people across ages. Primed by a sample-barcoded 5' primer and a J-beta primer mix, a second PCR proceeded for about 7 to 11 cycles. TCRdb recomputed calls from the 5' RACE reads with MiXCR, one row per CDR3 protein. The table lists 550,000 to 700,000 distinct CDR3 sequences, roughly 29% of them singletons. Material: blood. Receptor source: a woman aged 70-85 years in good health.

The gene calls are TRBV7-8 and TRBJ2-4; tentative D call: TRBD2 (7 bases). Trimming removed 3 bases from V and 6 bases from J, with 12 bases in between. CDR3 length: 14 amino acids. CDR1 and CDR2 (germline): SGHVS, FQNEAQ. This chain's CDR3 is CASSLRGLLNIQYF. The CDR3 DNA follows: TGTGCCAGCAGCTTGCGGGGGCTCCTAAACATTCAGTACTTC.

The rearrangement uses TRBV6-2 or TRBV6-3 and TRBJ1-2; tentative D call: TRBD1 (5 bases). Per the germline V gene, CDR1 is MNHEY and CDR2 is SVGEGT. The V end was cut by 8 bases, the J end by 0 bases, with 13 bases between. The CDR3 has 14 residues. CDR3 nucleotides: TGTGCCAGCGGCGACGGGGCGCCTAACTATGGCTACACCTTC. It is translated as CASGDGAPNYGYTF.

This clonotype was seen at least ten times. One junction end does not reproduce the germline sequence, and a read error may be involved. This rearrangement joins TRBV7-2 to TRBJ2-1, with TRBD2 identical over 9 bases. Germline V gene sequence: CDR1 SGHTA, CDR2 FQGNSA. This CDR3 is built from 15 residues. The CDR3: CASNLRGTSSNEQFF. For the CDR3, the DNA is TGTGCCAGCAACTTAAGGGGGACTAGCAGCAATGAGCAGTTCTTC.

The chain uses TRBV7-2 and TRBJ2-3, with a weak D call TRBD2 (5 bases). V shed 4 bases and J shed 1 base, with 21 bases lying between them. This CDR3 spans 18 amino acids. Germline V gene sequence: CDR1 SGHTA, CDR2 FQGNSA. CDR3 nucleotide sequence: TGTGCCAGCAGCTCCACCTACCTCTTTCCCGGGGGCACAGATACGCAGTATTTT. It codes for CASSSTYLFPGGTDTQYF.

This clonotype was counted once. The chain employs TRBV7-9 and TRBJ2-7; D possibly matches TRBD1 or TRBD2 (5 bases each). The germline gives CDR1 SEHNR, CDR2 FQNEAQ (reference sequence). Between the trimmed V and J ends, which lost 0 bases and 5 bases, there was a span of 5 bases. The CDR3 loop spans 12 amino acids. CDR3 sequence reads: CASSLAGHEQYF. In DNA, the CDR3 is TGTGCCAGCAGCTTAGCGGGACACGAGCAGTACTTC.

On this clonotype: An end of the junction differs from the germline gene, which may be a read error. The V call is TRBV12-3 or TRBV12-4, the J call TRBJ1-4; D gene unclear. The CDR3 covers 14 residues. The CDR3 DNA follows: TGCGCCAGCAGTTTGCAGCGGCGGAATGAAAAACTGTTTTTT. This encodes CASSLQRRNEKLFF.

This clonotype was observed a handful of times. A read error may produce the germline difference seen at one junction end. The chain combines TRBV4-3 with TRBJ2-1; tentatively, D is TRBD2 (7 bases). The CDR3 length is 16 residues. Per germline, CDR1 LGHNA and CDR2 YSLEER. The CDR3 sequence is CASSQDLGGAPYEQSF. In DNA, the CDR3 is TGCGCCAGCAGCCAAGATTTGGGGGGGGCACCCTACGAGCAGTCCTTC.

This clonotype was detected a few times. The chain combines TRBV20-1 with TRBJ2-7; possibly TRBD2 for D (6 bases). The CDR3 is 13 amino acids. Deletions cut 7 bases from V and 1 base from J, with 14 bases between. Looked up from germline, CDR1 is DFQATT and CDR2 is SNEGSKA (reference sequence). The CDR3 region has the DNA TGCAGTGTTTGGAGGGGTGCGTCCTACGAGCAGTACTTC. It yields the protein CSVWRGASYEQYF.

Of note for this clonotype: The junction and the germline gene differ at one end; a read error may be behind it. The V and J genes are TRBV2 and TRBJ2-1; D is perhaps TRBD1 or TRBD2 (5 bases each). CDR3 length: 13 residues. Germline V gene sequence: CDR1 SNHLY, CDR2 FYNNEI. CDR3 nucleotide sequence: TGTGCTAGCAACCGGGGCCCTGACAATGAGCAGTTCTTC. Its translation is CASNRGPDNEQFF.

This clonotype appeared many times. The chain is built from TRBV2 and TRBJ1-1, with unresolved D. The CDR3 totals 15 residues. Germline CDR1 is SNHLY and CDR2 is FYNNEI. The V end lost 8 bases, the J end lost 3 bases, and 19 bases lay between the germline ends. The CDR3 is CASLRYPRQDTEAFF. For the CDR3, the DNA is TGTGCCAGCCTGCGATACCCTAGGCAGGACACTGAAGCTTTCTTT.

The rearrangement links TRBV24-1 to TRBJ2-2, with D uncertain. The CDR3 is 9 amino acids. V lost 6 bases and J 9 bases, leaving 1 base between the germline ends. Per germline, CDR1 KGHDR and CDR2 SFDVKD. CDR3 sequence (DNA): TGTGCCACCAGTTGGGAGCTGTTTTTT. Residues: CATSWELFF.

This clonotype was found a few times. This chain uses TRBV7-2 with TRBJ1-2, with 8 nucleotides matching TRBD1. This CDR3 spans 16 amino acids. V gave up 1 base and J gave up 7 bases; unmatched junction bases: 11. Germline lookup yields CDR1 SGHTA and CDR2 FQGNSA. The CDR3 sequence: CASSLGTGSFRGGYTF. CDR3 coding DNA: TGTGCCAGCAGCTTAGGGACAGGGAGTTTTCGTGGTGGCTACACCTTC.

A single count supports this clonotype. This chain joins TRBV4-1 and TRBJ2-7; unclear D gene. Deletions cut 0 bases from V and 4 bases from J, with 13 bases between. Germline CDR1 MGHRA, CDR2 YSYEKL. The CDR3 has 15 residues. This CDR3 reads CASSQDREGTYEQYF. The CDR3 DNA reads TGCGCCAGCAGCCAAGATCGAGAAGGCACTTACGAGCAGTACTTC.

This clonotype was seen only a few times. The chain joins TRBV4-2 to TRBJ2-5; tentative D call: TRBD1 (5 bases). The germline V gene encodes CDR1 LGHNA and CDR2 YNFKEQ. V shed 3 bases and J shed 4 bases, with 15 bases lying between them. The CDR3 has 15 amino acids. CDR3 residues: CASSQERQRTETQYF. The DNA for the CDR3 is TGTGCCAGCAGCCAGGAACGACAGAGGACAGAGACCCAGTACTTC.

There are a few counts of this clonotype. DNA for the CDR3: TGCAGTGCTAGGAAGTCGGGACGGGAAAAACTGTTTTTT. Translating it yields CSARKSGREKLFF. The J gene is TRBJ1-4, the V gene TRBV20-1; tentatively, D is TRBD1 (5 bases). The CDR3 spans 13 residues. V shed 3 bases and J shed 8 bases, with 13 bases lying between them. The V gene's germline CDR1 is DFQATT and CDR2 SNEGSKA (reference sequence).

The chain uses TRBV7-2 and TRBJ2-3, with TRBD2 matching over 7 bases. Germline V gene data show CDR1 as SGHTA and CDR2 as FQGNSA. J was trimmed by 2 bases and V by 6 bases; bases with no gene match: 11. This CDR3 contains 16 residues. In DNA, the CDR3 is TGTGCCAGCAGGGGAGGCGGGGGAGGAGCCACAGATACGCAGTATTTT. This encodes CASRGGGGGATDTQYF.

V and J are TRBV20-1 and TRBJ2-3; no clear D. The length of the CDR3 is 14 residues. The germline CDR1 and CDR2 sequences are DFQATT and SNEGSKA (reference sequence). V dropped 5 bases and J dropped 0 bases, with 12 bases sitting between them. The CDR3 sequence: CSARPYTSTDTQYF. The DNA of the CDR3 is TGCAGTGCTCGCCCCTACACCAGCACAGATACGCAGTATTTT.

The J gene is TRBJ2-2, the V gene TRBV7-2; possibly TRBD1 for D (6 bases). Trimming removed 5 bases at V and 2 bases at J, with 12 bases between. Germline values: CDR1 SGHTA, CDR2 FQGNSA. The CDR3 has 15 amino acids. The CDR3 spells CASSQGWINTGELFF. The CDR3 region has the DNA TGTGCCAGCAGCCAGGGGTGGATCAACACCGGGGAGCTGTTTTTT. The complete variable domain, with remaining parts taken from reference TRBV7-2 and TRBJ2-2, reads GAGVSQSPSNKVTEKGKDVELRCDPISGHTALYWYRQSLGQGLEFLIYFQGNSAPDKSGLPSDRFSAERTGGSVSTLTIQRTQQEDSAVYLCASSQGWINTGELFFGEGSRLTVL.